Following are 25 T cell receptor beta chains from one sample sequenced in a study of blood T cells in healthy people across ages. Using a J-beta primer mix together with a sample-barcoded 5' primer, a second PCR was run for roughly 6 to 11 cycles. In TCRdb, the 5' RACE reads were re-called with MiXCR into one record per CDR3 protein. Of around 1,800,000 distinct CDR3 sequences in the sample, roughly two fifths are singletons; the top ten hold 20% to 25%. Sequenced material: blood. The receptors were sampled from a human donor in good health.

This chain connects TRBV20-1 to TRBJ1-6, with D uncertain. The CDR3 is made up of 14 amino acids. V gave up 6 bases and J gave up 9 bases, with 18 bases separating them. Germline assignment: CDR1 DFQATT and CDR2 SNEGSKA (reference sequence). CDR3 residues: CSARAAGSFSPLHF. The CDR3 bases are TGCAGTGCAAGGGCTGCGGGGAGTTTTTCACCCCTCCACTTT.

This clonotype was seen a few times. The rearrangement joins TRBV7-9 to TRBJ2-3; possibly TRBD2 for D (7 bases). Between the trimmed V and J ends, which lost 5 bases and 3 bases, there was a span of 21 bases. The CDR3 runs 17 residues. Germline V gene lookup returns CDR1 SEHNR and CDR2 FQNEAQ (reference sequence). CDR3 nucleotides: TGTGCCAGCAGCCTCCCGGCCCGGGGGGCTCTAACAGATACGCAGTATTTT. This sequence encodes CASSLPARGALTDTQYF.

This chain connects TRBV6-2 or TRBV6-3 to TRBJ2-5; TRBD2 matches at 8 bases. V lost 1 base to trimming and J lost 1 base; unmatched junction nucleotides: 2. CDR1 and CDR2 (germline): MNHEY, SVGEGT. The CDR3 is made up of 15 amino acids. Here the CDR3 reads CASSYWRGAQETQYF. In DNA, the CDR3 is TGTGCCAGCAGTTACTGGCGGGGGGCCCAAGAGACCCAGTACTTC.

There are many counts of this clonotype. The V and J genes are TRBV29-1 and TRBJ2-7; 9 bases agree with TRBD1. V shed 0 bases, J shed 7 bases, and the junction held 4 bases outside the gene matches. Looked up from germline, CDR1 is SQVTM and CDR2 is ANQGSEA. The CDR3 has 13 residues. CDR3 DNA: TGCAGCGTTGAAGAACAGGGGGCAGGAGAGCAGTACTTC. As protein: CSVEEQGAGEQYF.

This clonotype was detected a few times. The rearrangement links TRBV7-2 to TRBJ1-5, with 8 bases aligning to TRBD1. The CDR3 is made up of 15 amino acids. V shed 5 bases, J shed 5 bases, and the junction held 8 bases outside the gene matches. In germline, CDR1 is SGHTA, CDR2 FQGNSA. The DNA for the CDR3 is TGTGCCAGCAGCCCCCAGTCAGGGGGCGATCAGCCCCAGCATTTT. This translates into CASSPQSGGDQPQHF.

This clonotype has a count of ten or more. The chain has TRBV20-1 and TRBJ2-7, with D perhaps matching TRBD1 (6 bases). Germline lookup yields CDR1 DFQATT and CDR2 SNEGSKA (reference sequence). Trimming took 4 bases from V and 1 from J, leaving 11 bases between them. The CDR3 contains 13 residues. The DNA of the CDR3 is TGCAGTGCTAACCGGGACACATCCTACGAGCAGTACTTC. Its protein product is CSANRDTSYEQYF.

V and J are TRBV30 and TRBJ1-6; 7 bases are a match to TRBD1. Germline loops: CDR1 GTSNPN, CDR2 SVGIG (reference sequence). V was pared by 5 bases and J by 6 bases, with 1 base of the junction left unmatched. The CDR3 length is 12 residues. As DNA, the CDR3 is TGTGCCTGGTCAGGGGGTAATTCACCCCTCCACTTT. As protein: CAWSGGNSPLHF.

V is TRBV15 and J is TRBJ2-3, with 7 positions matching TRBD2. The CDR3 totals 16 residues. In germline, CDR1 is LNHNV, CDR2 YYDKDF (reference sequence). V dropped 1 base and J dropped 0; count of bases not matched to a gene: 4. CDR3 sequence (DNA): TGTGCCACCAGCAGAGGCCCGACTAGCAGCACAGATACGCAGTATTTT. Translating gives CATSRGPTSSTDTQYF.

The CDR3 DNA is TGCAGCGTTGAGGGAGAGACCCAGTTCTTC. Protein sequence: CSVEGETQFF. V and J are TRBV29-1 and TRBJ2-1, with D maybe TRBD2 (5 bases). CDR3 length equals 10 residues. Germline CDR1 is SQVTM and CDR2 is ANQGSEA. V was clipped by 3 bases and J by 13 bases, with 10 bases between them.

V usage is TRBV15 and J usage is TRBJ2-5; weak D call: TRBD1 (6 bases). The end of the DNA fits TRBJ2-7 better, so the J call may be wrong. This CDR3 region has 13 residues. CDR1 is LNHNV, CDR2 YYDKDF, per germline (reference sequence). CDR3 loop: CVTTRGTSYEQYF. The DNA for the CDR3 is TGTGTCACTACAAGGGGGACCTCCTACGAGCAGTACTTC.

The CDR3 DNA is TGTGCCAGCAGCCAAGAAGGGAGCTTTAATTCACCCCTCCACTTT. This gives the protein CASSQEGSFNSPLHF. The rearrangement links TRBV3-1 to TRBJ1-6, with D hard to call. Germline V CDR1 and CDR2: LGHDT, YNNKEL (reference sequence). The ends were cut back, 0 bases at V and 6 bases at J, with 9 bases in the middle. The CDR3 consists of 15 residues.

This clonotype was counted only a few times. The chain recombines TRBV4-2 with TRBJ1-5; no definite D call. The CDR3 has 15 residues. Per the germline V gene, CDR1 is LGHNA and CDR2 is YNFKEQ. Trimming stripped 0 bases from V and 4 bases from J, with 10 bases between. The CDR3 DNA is TGTGCCAGCAGCCAAGATCAGGCAGGAAATCAGCCCCAGCATTTT. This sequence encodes CASSQDQAGNQPQHF.

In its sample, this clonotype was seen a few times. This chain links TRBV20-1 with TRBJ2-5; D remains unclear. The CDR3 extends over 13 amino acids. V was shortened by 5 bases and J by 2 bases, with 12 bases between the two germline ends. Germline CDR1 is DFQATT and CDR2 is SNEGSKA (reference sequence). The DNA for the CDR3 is TGCAGTGCTGGCTTGGACGGACAAGAGACCCAGTACTTC. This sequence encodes CSAGLDGQETQYF.

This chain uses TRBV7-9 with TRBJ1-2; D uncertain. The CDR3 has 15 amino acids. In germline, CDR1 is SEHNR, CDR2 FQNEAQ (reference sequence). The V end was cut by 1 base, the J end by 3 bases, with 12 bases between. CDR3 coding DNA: TGTGCCAGCAGCTTAGGGTTTGATGGGGACTATGGCTACACCTTC. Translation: CASSLGFDGDYGYTF.

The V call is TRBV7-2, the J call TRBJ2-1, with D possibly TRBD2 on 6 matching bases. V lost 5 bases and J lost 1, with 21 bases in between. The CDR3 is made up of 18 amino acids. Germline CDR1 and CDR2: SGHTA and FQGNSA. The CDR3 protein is CASSPRILAPGSYNEQFF. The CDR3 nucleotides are TGTGCCAGCAGCCCCCGCATTCTAGCGCCCGGGTCCTACAATGAGCAGTTCTTC.

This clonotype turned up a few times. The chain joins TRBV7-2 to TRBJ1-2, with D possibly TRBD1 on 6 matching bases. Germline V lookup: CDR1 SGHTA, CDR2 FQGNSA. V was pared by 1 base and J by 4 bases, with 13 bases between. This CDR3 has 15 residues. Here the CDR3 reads CASSLDERDIYGYTF. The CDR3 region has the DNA TGTGCCAGCAGCTTAGATGAGAGGGACATCTATGGCTACACCTTC.

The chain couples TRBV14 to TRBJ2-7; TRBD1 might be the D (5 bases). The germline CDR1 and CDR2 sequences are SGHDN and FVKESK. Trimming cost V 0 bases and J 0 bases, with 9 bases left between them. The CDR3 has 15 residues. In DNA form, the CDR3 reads TGTGCCAGCAGCCAAGATGATGGGGCCTCCTACGAGCAGTACTTC. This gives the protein CASSQDDGASYEQYF.

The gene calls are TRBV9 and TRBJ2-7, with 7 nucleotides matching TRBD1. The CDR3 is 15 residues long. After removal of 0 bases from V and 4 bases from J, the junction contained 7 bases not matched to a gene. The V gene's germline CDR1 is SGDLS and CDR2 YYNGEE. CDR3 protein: CASSVEGGSDYEQYF. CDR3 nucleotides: TGTGCCAGCAGCGTAGAAGGGGGCTCTGATTACGAGCAGTACTTC.

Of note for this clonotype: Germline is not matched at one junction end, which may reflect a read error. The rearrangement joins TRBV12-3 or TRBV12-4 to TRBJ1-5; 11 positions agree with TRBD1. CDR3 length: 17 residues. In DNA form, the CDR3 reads TGTGCCAGCAGTTATGGGACAGGGGGGGGATTGAATCGGCCCCAGCATTTT. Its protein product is CASSYGTGGGLNRPQHF.

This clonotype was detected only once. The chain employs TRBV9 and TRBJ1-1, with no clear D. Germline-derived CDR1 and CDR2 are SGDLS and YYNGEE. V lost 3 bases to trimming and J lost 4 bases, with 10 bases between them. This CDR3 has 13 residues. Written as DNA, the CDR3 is TGTGCCAGCAGCGCGGACCCTCCCACTGAAGCTTTCTTT. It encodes CASSADPPTEAFF.

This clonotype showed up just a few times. The CDR3 reads CASSYFGTSNEQYF. CDR3 coding DNA: TGTGCCAGCAGTTACTTTGGGACTAGCAATGAGCAGTACTTC. The V gene is TRBV6-5, the J gene TRBJ2-4, with 9 positions matching TRBD2. Germline trimming cut 1 base from V and 13 bases from J; bases unmatched to any gene: 8. The CDR3 is made up of 14 amino acids. The germline V gene has CDR1 MNHEY and CDR2 SVGAGI.

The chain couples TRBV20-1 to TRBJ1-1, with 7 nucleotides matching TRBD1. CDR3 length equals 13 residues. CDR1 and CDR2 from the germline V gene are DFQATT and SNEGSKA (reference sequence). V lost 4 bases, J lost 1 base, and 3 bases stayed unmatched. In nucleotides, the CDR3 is TGCAGTGCTACGGGACAGACGAACACTGAAGCTTTCTTT. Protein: CSATGQTNTEAFF.

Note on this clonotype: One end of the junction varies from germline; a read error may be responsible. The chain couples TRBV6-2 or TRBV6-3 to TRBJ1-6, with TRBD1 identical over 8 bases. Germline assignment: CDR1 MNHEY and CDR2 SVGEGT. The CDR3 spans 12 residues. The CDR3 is CVSRDRNSPLHF. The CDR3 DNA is TGTGTCAGCAGGGACAGGAATTCACCCCTCCACTTT.

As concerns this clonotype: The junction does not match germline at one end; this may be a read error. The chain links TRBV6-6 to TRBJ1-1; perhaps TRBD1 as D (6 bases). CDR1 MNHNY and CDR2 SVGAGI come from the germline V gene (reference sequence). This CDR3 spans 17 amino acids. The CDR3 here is CAGSYGLSRGTNTEAFF. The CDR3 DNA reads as TGTGCCGGCAGTTACGGTTTATCCAGGGGAACGAACACTGAAGCTTTCTTT.

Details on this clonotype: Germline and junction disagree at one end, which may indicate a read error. The CDR3 sequence is CASSGSGEHSNEQYF. CDR3 nucleotide sequence: TGTGCCAGCAGTGGGAGCGGGGAACACTCCAACGAGCAGTACTTC. The gene calls are TRBV28 and TRBJ2-4, with 7 bases identical to TRBD2. Judging by the DNA end, TRBJ2-7 fits better; the J call may be wrong. Germline V lookup: CDR1 MDHEN, CDR2 SYDVKM. The CDR3 covers 15 residues.